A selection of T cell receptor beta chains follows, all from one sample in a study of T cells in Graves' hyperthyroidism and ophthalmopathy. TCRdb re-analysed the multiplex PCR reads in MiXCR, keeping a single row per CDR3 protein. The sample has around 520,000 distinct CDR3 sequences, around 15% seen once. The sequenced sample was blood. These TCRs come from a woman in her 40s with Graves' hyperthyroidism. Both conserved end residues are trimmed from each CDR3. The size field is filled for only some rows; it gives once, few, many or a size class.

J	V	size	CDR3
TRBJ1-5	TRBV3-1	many	ASSQAQGGQPQH
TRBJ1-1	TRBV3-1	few	ASSPSRMFRNTEAF
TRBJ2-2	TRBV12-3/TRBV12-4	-	ASSLYGTNTGELF
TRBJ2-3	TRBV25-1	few	ASPPQREGGATQY
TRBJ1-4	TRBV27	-	ASSWTGVDEKLF
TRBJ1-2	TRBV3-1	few	ASSQGEQGPYGYT
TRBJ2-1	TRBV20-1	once	SARDPMRGSYNEQF
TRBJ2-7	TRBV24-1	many	ATSDLTSGPEQY
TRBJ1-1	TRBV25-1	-	ASRRQTEAF
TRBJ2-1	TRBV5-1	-	ASGSDHWGEQF
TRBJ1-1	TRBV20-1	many	SARGADGMNTEAF
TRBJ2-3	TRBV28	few	ASSPHGQVTDTRY
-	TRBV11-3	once	ASSLRGYNEQY
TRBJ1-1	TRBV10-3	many	AISEEGDTEAF
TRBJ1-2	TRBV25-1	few	ASSGGTATYGYT
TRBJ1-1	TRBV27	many	ASSLSSGTGTEAF
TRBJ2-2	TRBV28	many	ASSPSGVTGELF
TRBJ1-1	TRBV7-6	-	ASSPSTGSGTEAF
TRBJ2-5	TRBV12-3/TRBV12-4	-	AGSLGATTGETQY
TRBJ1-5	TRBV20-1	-	SARDGTGGANQPQH
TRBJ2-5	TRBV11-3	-	ASSTPWDNQETQY
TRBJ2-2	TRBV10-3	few	AISRTSNTGELF
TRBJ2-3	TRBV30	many	AWSVGLASTDTQY
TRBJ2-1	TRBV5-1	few	ASRTPQGPNEQF
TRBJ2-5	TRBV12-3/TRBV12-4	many	ASSMGLAGGPLETQY
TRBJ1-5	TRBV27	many	ASSSSELSNQPQH
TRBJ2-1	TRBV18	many	ASSPQRLADNEQF
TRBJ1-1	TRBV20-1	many	SVRNTEAF
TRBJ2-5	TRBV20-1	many	SAGRTGQETQY
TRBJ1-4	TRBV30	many	ASGGRGEKLF
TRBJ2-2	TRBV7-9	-	ASLRNTGELF
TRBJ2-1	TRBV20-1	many	SARTSGTYEQF
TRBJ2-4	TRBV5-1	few	ASSLGGQNGKNIQY
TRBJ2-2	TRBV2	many	ASSPGGASTGELF
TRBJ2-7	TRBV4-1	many	ASSLQGTGDEQY
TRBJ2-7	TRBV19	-	ASSPDRNEYEQY
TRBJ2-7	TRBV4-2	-	ASSQEVDEQY
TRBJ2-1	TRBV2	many	ASSVLGQPDNEQF
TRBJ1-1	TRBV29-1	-	SVDRGPKNTEAF
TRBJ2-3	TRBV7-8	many	ASSLEGLAGGSTDTQY
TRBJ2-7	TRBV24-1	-	ATSDLETSGTYEQY
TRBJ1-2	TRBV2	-	ASSEWTGRLYGYT
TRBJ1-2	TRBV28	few	ASSSTVQGNNYGYT
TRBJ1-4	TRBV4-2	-	ASSQGDKDLEKLF
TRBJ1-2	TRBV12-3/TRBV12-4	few	ASSFFRTANYGYT
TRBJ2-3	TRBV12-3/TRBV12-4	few	ASTSGRFSTDTQY
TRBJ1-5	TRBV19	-	ATWTGRNQPQH
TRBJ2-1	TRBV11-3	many	ASSLGGGVPYNEQF
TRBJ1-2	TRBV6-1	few	ASSEGQGFNYGYT
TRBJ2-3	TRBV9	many	ASSVATGGGNTDTQY
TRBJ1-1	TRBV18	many	ASSPVTGTLMNTEAF
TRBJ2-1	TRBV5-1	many	ASSLSGERYNEQF
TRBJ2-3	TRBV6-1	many	ASRLSGSSTDTQY